One and the same sample provided the 21 T cell receptor beta chains below, sequenced in a study of blood T cell repertoires in COVID-19. TCRdb keeps only in-frame clones here, not all; method: immunoSEQ multiplex PCR. The repertoire consists of 150,000 or so clones, with about four fifths occurring once and the leading ten covering 7.7%. The source material was peripheral blood. The receptor set was obtained from a middle-aged man who had recovered from COVID-19.

The chain employs TRBV4-3 and TRBJ2-1, with 9 nucleotides matching TRBD1. The CDR3 is 14 residues long. Unmatched junction bases numbered 6, after V lost 5 bases and J lost 7 bases. Germline V gene sequence: CDR1 LGHNA, CDR2 YSLEER. The DNA of the CDR3 is TGCGCCAGCAGCGAATACAGGGGGCATAATGAGCAGTTCTTC. It is translated as CASSEYRGHNEQFF.

This clone came up many times. The gene calls are TRBV4-2 and TRBJ2-2; 8 bases are shared with TRBD1. V gave up 0 bases and J gave up 4 bases; unmatched junction bases: 1. CDR1 is LGHNA, CDR2 YNFKEQ, per germline. This CDR3 region has 15 residues. The DNA of the CDR3 is TGTGCCAGCAGCCAAGATGGACAGGGCACCGGGGAGCTGTTTTTT. Translation gives CASSQDGQGTGELFF.

V usage is TRBV6-1 and J usage is TRBJ2-4, with D possibly being TRBD1 (5 bases). Germline CDR1 MNHNS, CDR2 SASEGT. V lost 3 bases, J lost 0 bases, and 9 bases lay in between. This CDR3 contains 15 residues. CDR3 residues: CASSETELAKNIQYF. The CDR3 DNA reads TGTGCCAGCAGTGAGACAGAACTAGCCAAAAACATTCAGTACTTC.

In this sample, this clone is medium-sized. The chain is built from TRBV11-3 and TRBJ2-1, with 7 positions matching TRBD1. The CDR3 has 15 residues. V dropped 3 bases and J dropped 8; count of bases not matched to a gene: 10. CDR1 is SGHNT and CDR2 is YENEEA in the germline V gene. CDR3 DNA: TGTGCCAGCAGCTTTTCAGGGGGAGATAGAGATGAGCAGTTCTTC. Amino acid sequence: CASSFSGGDRDEQFF.

This clone showed up just a few times. The chain combines TRBV28 with TRBJ2-7, with D possibly being TRBD1 (5 bases). CDR3 size: 15 residues. Germline V gene sequence: CDR1 MDHEN, CDR2 SYDVKM. The V and J ends lost 2 bases and 6 bases respectively, with 17 bases between them. Here the CDR3 DNA reads TGTGCCAGCAGTTTACCTCACCCCACAGGATGCGAGCAGTACTTC. It codes for CASSLPHPTGCEQYF.

The chain links TRBV7-3 to TRBJ2-2, with D hard to call. Between the trimmed V and J ends, which lost 5 bases and 6 bases, there was a span of 10 bases. The CDR3 length is 13 residues. CDR1 and CDR2 (germline): SGHTA, FQGTGA. CDR3 protein: CASSPSQSGELFF. In DNA, the CDR3 is TGTGCCAGCAGCCCCTCCCAGTCCGGGGAGCTGTTTTTT. The full variable domain, its missing parts supplied by reference TRBV7-3 and TRBJ2-2, is GAGVSQTPSNKVTEKGKYVELRCDPISGHTALYWYRQSLGQGPEFLIYFQGTGAADDSGLPNDRFFAVRPEGSVSTLKIQRTERGDSAVYLCASSPSQSGELFFGEGSRLTVL.

V and J are TRBV4-2 and TRBJ2-5; a weak D match, TRBD1 (6 bases). The CDR3 covers 15 residues. The germline CDR1 and CDR2 sequences are LGHNA and YNFKEQ. V lost 4 bases, J lost 5 bases, and 17 bases lay in between. CDR3 DNA: TGTGCCAGCAGCCCTGACGGGACATTGTTGGAGACCCAGTACTTC. Amino acids: CASSPDGTLLETQYF.

The V gene is TRBV11-2, the J gene TRBJ1-1; 7 positions match TRBD1. The germline V gene has CDR1 SGHAT and CDR2 FQNNGV. The V segment lost 5 bases and the J segment 4 bases; nucleotides outside the gene matches: 7. The CDR3 consists of 14 residues. CDR3 protein: CASSADRVITEAFF. The CDR3 DNA sequence: TGTGCCAGCAGCGCCGACAGGGTAATCACTGAAGCTTTCTTT.

V usage is TRBV11-3 and J usage is TRBJ2-2, with D tentatively TRBD2 (6 bases). Trimming shortened V by 0 bases and J by 0 bases, and 11 bases separated the two germline ends. The CDR3 is 17 residues long. Germline CDR1 is SGHNT and CDR2 is YENEEA. CDR3 DNA sequence: TGTGCCAGCAGCTTAGATAGGACTACAGCGAACACCGGGGAGCTGTTTTTT. The encoded protein is CASSLDRTTANTGELFF. Based on the CDR3 plus reference TRBV11-3 and TRBJ2-2, the full variable domain is EAGVVQSPRYKIIEKKQPVAFWCNPISGHNTLYWYLQNLGQGPELLIRYENEEAVDDSQLPKDRFSAERLKGVDSTLKIQPAELGDSAVYLCASSLDRTTANTGELFFGEGSRLTVL.

The V call is TRBV19, the J call TRBJ2-3; TRBD1 might be the D (6 bases). The germline CDR1 and CDR2 sequences are LNHDA and SQIVND (reference sequence). CDR3 length equals 14 residues. V was cut by 4 bases and J by 5 bases, with 13 bases left in between. For the CDR3, the DNA is TGTGCCAGTAGTACGAACAGGGAAGTAGATACGCAGTATTTT. Its protein product is CASSTNREVDTQYF.

This clone has only one observation. The chain joins TRBV3-1 (or the pseudogene TRBV3-2) to TRBJ1-3; D might be TRBD1 (5 bases). Trimming left V 1 base short and J 5 bases short, with 12 bases between. From germline, CDR1 is LGHDT and CDR2 YNNKEL (reference sequence). CDR3 length equals 15 residues. The CDR3 DNA follows: TGTGCCAGCAGCCAAGCATCAGGGATACGAAACACCATATATTTT. This gives the protein CASSQASGIRNTIYF.

This clone was seen at least ten times. The J gene is TRBJ1-4, the V gene TRBV10-3, with D uncertain. Trimming stripped 10 bases from V and 8 bases from J, with 11 bases between. The CDR3 sequence is 11 residues long. Per germline, CDR1 ENHRY and CDR2 SYGVKD. The CDR3 bases are TGTGCCACCAGCACCGGGGAAAAACTGTTTTTT. Protein: CATSTGEKLFF.

V and J are TRBV21-1 and TRBJ2-1; the table's D call, TRBD2, was not checked against the DNA. TRBV21-1 is a pseudogene locus. This CDR3 region has 16 residues. The CDR3 DNA is TGTGCCAGCAGCAAAGTAACTGAATACCCCTACAATGAGCAGTTCTTC. This codes for CASSKVTEYPYNEQFF.

The chain uses TRBV24-1 and TRBJ2-1; TRBD2 aligns across 9 bases. V trimming: 3 bases; J trimming: 5 bases; junction bases outside the gene matches: 4. Per the germline V gene, CDR1 is KGHDR and CDR2 is SFDVKD. The CDR3 length is 15 residues. The CDR3 spells CATSDAASGDNEQFF. The CDR3, as DNA: TGTGCCACCAGTGATGCTGCTAGCGGGGACAATGAGCAGTTCTTC.

The chain recombines TRBV5-1 with TRBJ2-7, with D possibly being TRBD1 (6 bases). Germline CDR1 SGHRS, CDR2 YFSETQ. The CDR3 runs 17 residues. The V gene lost 3 bases and the J gene lost 5 bases, with 24 bases spanning the gap. The CDR3 spells CASSSVPPDQGSNEQYF. The CDR3 DNA is TGCGCCAGCAGCTCGGTCCCACCAGACCAGGGGTCCAACGAGCAGTACTTC.

The chain couples TRBV29-1 to TRBJ2-1, with TRBD2 matching over 11 bases. CDR1 SQVTM and CDR2 ANQGSEA come from the germline V gene. The CDR3 runs 19 residues. Unmatched junction bases numbered 16, after V lost 6 bases and J lost 0 bases. The CDR3 is CSVRRLAGRPGSSYNEQFF. The CDR3 DNA sequence: TGCAGCGTGCGACGACTAGCGGGAAGGCCGGGGAGCTCCTACAATGAGCAGTTCTTC.

This clone was picked up one time. V and J are TRBV2 and TRBJ2-7, with D possibly TRBD1 on 6 matching bases. Germline V gives CDR1 SNHLY, CDR2 FYNNEI. V shed 6 bases and J shed 2 bases, with 11 bases lying between them. The CDR3 covers 13 residues. CDR3: CASRTGFTYEQYF. The CDR3 coding sequence is TGTGCCAGCAGGACAGGTTTCACCTACGAGCAGTACTTC.

V and J are TRBV10-3 and TRBJ2-2, with 7 bases aligning to TRBD1. Trimming took 5 bases from V and 1 from J; bases not matched to a gene: 4. Germline V CDR1 and CDR2: ENHRY, SYGVKD. The CDR3 runs 15 residues. CDR3 region: CAISSGQQNTGELFF. The CDR3 coding sequence is TGTGCCATCAGTTCGGGACAGCAGAACACCGGGGAGCTGTTTTTT.

In its sample, this clone was seen once. This sequence joins TRBV6-2 or TRBV6-3 and TRBJ2-7, with a weak D call TRBD2 (6 bases). CDR1 is MNHEY and CDR2 is SVGEGT in the germline V gene. Trimming left V 6 bases short and J 4 bases short, with 16 bases between. CDR3 size: 14 residues. For the CDR3, the DNA is TGTGCCAGCAGCCCCCCGGGGGTCACATACGAGCAGTACTTC. Translated: CASSPPGVTYEQYF.

The V gene is TRBV7-9, the J gene TRBJ1-4, with a weak D call TRBD1 (5 bases). V was clipped by 5 bases and J by 0 bases, with 10 bases between them. Germline V lookup: CDR1 SEHNR, CDR2 FQNEAQ (reference sequence). CDR3 length equals 15 residues. The CDR3 loop is CASSVTRATNEKLFF. CDR3 nucleotide sequence: TGTGCCAGCAGCGTCACCAGGGCAACTAATGAAAAACTGTTTTTT. The variable domain in full, with the rest retrieved from reference TRBV7-9 and TRBJ1-4, is DTGVSQNPRHKITKRGQNVTFRCDPISEHNRLYWYRQTLGQGPEFLTYFQNEAQLEKSRLLSDRFSAERPKGSFSTLEIQRTEQGDSAMYLCASSVTRATNEKLFFGSGTQLSVL.

This rearrangement joins TRBV2 to TRBJ2-5; tentatively, D is TRBD2 (6 bases). V was cut by 3 bases and J by 4 bases, with 12 bases left in between. The CDR3 contains 14 residues. Per germline, CDR1 SNHLY and CDR2 FYNNEI. Written as DNA, the CDR3 is TGTGCCAGCAGTGAGGCGGGACGTGGAGAGACCCAGTACTTC. It encodes CASSEAGRGETQYF.